This TCR beta chain was documented in a study of blood T cell repertoires in COVID-19. Study at large: Acute and convalescent COVID-19 specimens originated in the United States, Italy and Spain. T cells, B-cell-depleted T cells, or PBMCs supplied cDNA or gDNA.

Clones were read by immunoSEQ multiplex PCR, and TCRdb kept only the in-frame ones, dropping some. In the table there are some 110,000 clones, roughly four fifths of which are singletons. V gave up 4 bases and J gave up 14 bases; unmatched junction bases: 5. Germline V gives CDR1 WSHSY, CDR2 SAAADI. The CDR3 loop spans 12 amino acids. Sequenced: peripheral blood. The chain joins TRBV10-2 to TRBJ2-1, with 10 bases fitting TRBD2. This clonotype was sampled from a man between 70 and 80 years old with acute or convalescent COVID-19. The DNA of the CDR3 is TGCGCCAGCAGTGCAGCGGGGGGGCGGGAGTTCTTC. This sequence encodes CASSAAGGREFF.